This T cell receptor (beta chain) stems from a study of beta chain features in type 1 diabetes. Turning to the study itself: Cells sorted and examined across all samples totaled roughly 100,000,000.

Germline V CDR1 and CDR2: SNHLY, FYNNEI. The trim removed 2 bases at V and 4 bases at J, leaving 2 bases unmatched. This CDR3 contains 14 residues. On average, the one heparinised blood draw given by each donor was 90 to 150 mL. The study, taken as a whole, reports: Type 1 diabetes patients showed a moderate but significant shortening of TCRB CDR3s in all four CD4+ subsets. Compared with healthy donors, patients appeared to share more similar naive, central memory and regulatory TCRB repertoires.

The whole isolated RNA underwent reverse transcription, so sequencing captured expressed TCRB transcripts. Libraries were prepared by immunoSEQ multiplex PCR; TCRdb keeps only in-frame clonotypes and omits some of them. The data hold about 390,000 clones, with roughly 9.8% observed a single time. This clone was recorded a few times. Its cognate antigen is unknown. The receptor comes from a young man with type 1 diabetes. This chain joins TRBV2 and TRBJ1-2, with TRBD1 matching over 9 bases. The sample was central memory CD4+ T cells from blood. The CDR3, as DNA: TGTGCCAGCAGTGAATCACAGGGGGCCTATGGCTACACCTTC. It is translated as CASSESQGAYGYTF.